One and the same sample provided the 28 T cell receptor beta chains below, sequenced in a study of cytomegalovirus exposure and HLA in healthy donors. Clones were sequenced by immunoSEQ multiplex PCR, and TCRdb holds only the in-frame ones, with some missing. Among about 240,000 clones, roughly 86% were seen once, and the ten largest hold 1% to 1.5%. Sequences were obtained from PBMCs. The origin of the receptors is a woman aged 25-40 years in good health and CMV-seropositive.

The rearrangement uses TRBV5-1 and TRBJ1-1, with D possibly being TRBD1 (5 bases). The CDR3 length is 15 residues. V lost 0 bases to trimming and J lost 2 bases, with 11 bases between them. Germline V CDR1 and CDR2: SGHRS, YFSETQ. For the CDR3, the DNA is TGCGCCAGCAGCTTGGGAAGGGGTCCCAACACTGAAGCTTTCTTT. Encoded protein: CASSLGRGPNTEAFF. Together with reference TRBV5-1 and TRBJ1-1, the CDR3 gives the full variable domain: KAGVTQTPRYLIKTRGQQVTLSCSPISGHRSVSWYQQTPGQGLQFLFEYFSETQRNKGNFPGRFSGRQFSNSRSEMNVSTLELGDSALYLCASSLGRGPNTEAFFGQGTRLTVV.

This chain joins TRBV9 and TRBJ2-1; D remains unclear. CDR1 and CDR2 (germline): SGDLS, YYNGEE. Deletions cut 4 bases from V and 5 bases from J, with 7 bases between. CDR3 size: 12 residues. CDR3 region: CASSQKNNEQFF. CDR3 bases: TGTGCCAGCAGCCAAAAAAACAATGAGCAGTTCTTC.

V usage is TRBV25-1 and J usage is TRBJ1-4; D not resolved. Per germline, CDR1 MGHDK and CDR2 SYGVNS. The CDR3 is made up of 15 amino acids. V was shortened by 1 base and J by 7 bases, with 13 bases between the two germline ends. The CDR3 loop is CASSELQPDREKLFF. The CDR3 DNA follows: TGTGCCAGCAGTGAATTACAGCCAGACCGTGAAAAACTGTTTTTT.

This clone was seen only once. The chain is built from TRBV4-2 and TRBJ2-1; 12 nucleotides align to TRBD2. CDR3 length equals 17 residues. Germline V lookup: CDR1 LGHNA, CDR2 YNFKEQ. The J segment lost 9 bases and the V segment lost 0 bases, leaving 9 bases of the junction unmatched. The DNA of the CDR3 is TGTGCCAGCAGCCAAGACCTGACTAGCGGGAGCGGGGGTGAGCAGTTCTTC. Translation gives CASSQDLTSGSGGEQFF.

The V gene is TRBV28, the J gene TRBJ2-2; TRBD2 agrees at 7 bases. V lost 6 bases, J lost 9 bases, and 10 bases stayed unmatched. The germline gives CDR1 MDHEN, CDR2 SYDVKM. The CDR3 contains 14 residues. The CDR3 bases are TGTGCCAGCAGCCGACCACTAGCGAACCGGGAGCTGTTTTTT. Amino acids: CASSRPLANRELFF.

The table lists this clone with a count of one. V is TRBV6-1 and J is TRBJ2-7; a possible D gene is TRBD1 (6 bases). Per germline, CDR1 MNHNS and CDR2 SASEGT. This CDR3 is built from 14 residues. Trimming took 4 bases from V and 1 from J, leaving 11 bases between them. CDR3 DNA sequence: TGTGCCAGCAGTGGTGACAGGTCGTCCTACGAGCAGTACTTC. This encodes CASSGDRSSYEQYF.

The rearrangement uses TRBV5-1 and TRBJ2-7, with D tentatively TRBD1 (6 bases). The CDR3 contains 16 residues. Trimming left V 8 bases short and J 0 bases short, with 21 bases between. The V gene's germline CDR1 is SGHRS and CDR2 YFSETQ. The CDR3 sequence: CASQPLGTPSSYEQYF. The CDR3, as DNA: TGCGCCAGTCAGCCACTTGGGACACCGAGCTCCTACGAGCAGTACTTC.

This chain links TRBV7-9 with TRBJ2-1; 7 bases are a match to TRBD1. This CDR3 has 15 residues. With V trimmed by 0 bases and J by 2 bases, 1 base remained unmatched. Per germline, CDR1 SEHNR and CDR2 FQNEAQ (reference sequence). CDR3 nucleotides: TGTGCCAGCAGCTTAGCTCAGGGGGCCTACAATGAGCAGTTCTTC. It translates to CASSLAQGAYNEQFF.

The chain recombines TRBV5-8 with TRBJ1-5; maybe TRBD1 (5 bases). The CDR3 has 15 residues. Trimming cost V 5 bases and J 0 bases, with 12 bases left between them. Germline V gene lookup returns CDR1 SGHTS and CDR2 YDEGEE. This CDR3 is CASSPQGYSNQPQHF. CDR3 nucleotides: TGTGCCAGCAGTCCTCAGGGTTATAGCAATCAGCCCCAGCATTTT.

This chain links TRBV18 with TRBJ2-1; 11 bases are shared with TRBD2. CDR3 length equals 16 residues. The junction had 8 bases not matched to a gene; V was cut back by 3 bases and J by 7 bases. From germline, CDR1 is KGHSH and CDR2 LQKENI. The CDR3 spells CASSPVPLAGANEQFF. DNA of the CDR3: TGTGCCAGCTCACCCGTTCCACTAGCGGGAGCTAATGAGCAGTTCTTC.

The rearrangement joins TRBV4-1 to TRBJ2-7; 12 positions agree with TRBD1. The germline CDR1 and CDR2 sequences are MGHRA and YSYEKL. V shed 8 bases and J 4 bases; nucleotides not matched to a gene: 24. CDR3 length: 20 residues. The CDR3 is CASPGYRTKVTGQGAYEQYF. The CDR3 coding sequence is TGCGCCAGCCCAGGTTACCGGACTAAGGTAACGGGACAGGGGGCGTACGAGCAGTACTTC.

The chain carries TRBV5-4 and TRBJ1-1, with D perhaps matching TRBD1 (5 bases). The V end lost 3 bases, the J end lost 7 bases, and 10 bases lay between the germline ends. The germline gives CDR1 SGHNT, CDR2 YYREEE (reference sequence). There are 12 residues in the CDR3. CDR3 amino acids: CASSWGEGEAFF. As DNA, the CDR3 is TGTGCCAGCAGCTGGGGGGAAGGTGAAGCTTTCTTT.

The chain employs TRBV5-1 and TRBJ2-5, with TRBD2 matching 8 bases. In germline, CDR1 is SGHRS, CDR2 YFSETQ. The CDR3 has 15 residues. With V trimmed by 1 base and J by 1 base, 3 bases remained unmatched. CDR3 nucleotides: TGCGCCAGCAGCTTGAATAGCGGGACCCAAGAGACCCAGTACTTC. Translated: CASSLNSGTQETQYF. The whole variable domain, remainder taken from reference TRBV5-1 and TRBJ2-5, is KAGVTQTPRYLIKTRGQQVTLSCSPISGHRSVSWYQQTPGQGLQFLFEYFSETQRNKGNFPGRFSGRQFSNSRSEMNVSTLELGDSALYLCASSLNSGTQETQYFGPGTRLLVL.

The chain is built from TRBV6-6 and TRBJ2-5; D is unclear. Trimming removed 8 bases at V and 3 bases at J, with 16 bases between. The CDR3 consists of 14 residues. The germline gives CDR1 MNHNY, CDR2 SVGAGI (reference sequence). The CDR3 loop reads CASRPSRRKETQYF. DNA for the CDR3: TGTGCCAGCCGCCCTTCTCGGAGAAAAGAGACCCAGTACTTC.

As DNA, the CDR3 is TGTGCCAGCAGCACCCAACAGGGGGCTTCTGGCTACACCTTC. Translated, it gives CASSTQQGASGYTF. The chain carries TRBV11-2 and TRBJ1-2; 9 bases map to TRBD1. Germline CDR1 reads SGHAT; CDR2 reads FQNNGV. V lost 5 bases and J lost 7; bases outside the gene matches: 8. The CDR3 sequence is 14 residues long.

The rearrangement links TRBV6-1 to TRBJ1-3; 8 bases line up with TRBD1. After removal of 5 bases from V and 0 bases from J, the junction contained 3 bases not matched to a gene. Germline V gene lookup returns CDR1 MNHNS and CDR2 SASEGT. CDR3 size: 15 residues. CDR3 nucleotide sequence: TGTGCCAGCAGTCAACAGGGGGTCTCTGGAAACACCATATATTTT. This codes for CASSQQGVSGNTIYF.

Worth noting for this clone: Other DNA sequences in the same sample also yield this CDR3. The chain employs TRBV5-1 and TRBJ2-1; 8 nucleotides match TRBD2. The CDR3 covers 15 residues. V lost 0 bases to trimming and J lost 2 bases; unmatched junction nucleotides: 1. Germline CDR1 is SGHRS and CDR2 is YFSETQ. The CDR3 DNA is TGCGCCAGCAGCTTGGTTAGCGGGGCCTACAATGAGCAGTTCTTC. The encoded protein is CASSLVSGAYNEQFF.

This chain links TRBV5-1 with TRBJ2-7, with 8 bases fitting TRBD1. CDR1 is SGHRS and CDR2 is YFSETQ in the germline V gene. J gave up 1 base and V 6 bases, and 6 bases lay outside the gene matches. This CDR3 is built from 14 residues. The CDR3: CASTLTGGSYEQYF. The CDR3 DNA reads as TGCGCCAGCACCTTAACAGGGGGTTCCTACGAGCAGTACTTC.

A few counts support this clone. This chain uses TRBV20-1 with TRBJ1-2; 9 nucleotides agree with TRBD1. From germline, CDR1 is DFQATT and CDR2 SNEGSKA (reference sequence). The CDR3 runs 11 residues. Trimming at V came to 4 bases and at J to 12 bases, leaving 6 bases not matched to a gene. CDR3: CSAKDRGGDTF. DNA of the CDR3: TGCAGTGCTAAGGACAGGGGAGGAGACACCTTC.

This chain connects TRBV6-4 to TRBJ2-7; 9 nucleotides match TRBD1. Germline V gene sequence: CDR1 MRHNA, CDR2 SNTAGT. The CDR3 contains 15 residues. The V and J ends lost 7 bases and 0 bases, in that order; junction bases with no gene match: 7. CDR3 region: CASTETGGGSYEQYF. CDR3 nucleotides: TGTGCCAGCACCGAAACAGGGGGCGGCTCCTACGAGCAGTACTTC.

The rearrangement joins TRBV6-1 to TRBJ2-7; 14 positions match TRBD2. CDR3 size: 19 residues. In germline, CDR1 is MNHNS, CDR2 SASEGT. J lost 5 bases, V lost 3 bases, and 15 bases had no gene match. CDR3 sequence (DNA): TGTGCCAGCAGTGACTTGGGACTAGCGGGAGCGTGGTTTCAGGACGAGCAGTACTTC. The encoded protein is CASSDLGLAGAWFQDEQYF.

The CDR3 loop is CASSQEGQREGGTQYF. The CDR3 DNA follows: TGCGCCAGCAGCCAAGAAGGCCAGCGGGAGGGGGGTACGCAGTATTTT. This sequence joins TRBV4-1 and TRBJ2-3; 10 nucleotides agree with TRBD2. Germline V gene sequence: CDR1 MGHRA, CDR2 YSYEKL. The CDR3 spans 16 residues. V lost 0 bases to trimming and J lost 8 bases; unmatched junction nucleotides: 8.

The chain is built from TRBV4-1 and TRBJ2-7, with no clear D. The CDR3 length is 15 residues. V lost 0 bases and J 2 bases, leaving 11 bases between the germline ends. CDR1 MGHRA and CDR2 YSYEKL come from the germline V gene. The CDR3: CASSQDDQVTYEQYF. DNA of the CDR3: TGCGCCAGCAGCCAAGATGACCAGGTGACCTACGAGCAGTACTTC.

V is TRBV29-1 and J is TRBJ1-1, with 7 bases lining up with TRBD1. The CDR3 covers 13 residues. From germline, CDR1 is SQVTM and CDR2 ANQGSEA. V was pared by 7 bases and J by 2 bases, with 7 bases of the junction left unmatched. In nucleotides, the CDR3 is TGCAGCGCAGTGGGACAGAAAAACACTGAAGCTTTCTTT. This gives the protein CSAVGQKNTEAFF.

A word on this clone: Its ends do not fully match the called genes, so a read error is possible. V usage is TRBV5-8 and J usage is TRBJ2-3; 8 nucleotides align to TRBD1. The CDR3 is 14 residues long. Looked up from germline, CDR1 is SGHTS and CDR2 is YDEGEE. The CDR3 loop is CASSPGQGTDTQYF. Written as DNA, the CDR3 is TGTGCCAGCAGCCCAGGACAGGGCACGGATACGCAGTATTTT. Drawing the rest from reference TRBV5-8 and TRBJ2-3, the complete variable domain is EAGVTQSPTHLIKTRGQQATLRCSPISGHTSVYWYQQALGLGLQFLLWYDEGEERNRGNFPPRFSGRQFPNYSSELNVNALELEDSALYLCASSPGQGTDTQYFGPGTRLTVL.

The V call is TRBV5-1, the J call TRBJ2-5; D might be TRBD2 (6 bases). Germline V gene lookup returns CDR1 SGHRS and CDR2 YFSETQ. The length of the CDR3 is 18 residues. V dropped 4 bases and J dropped 7 bases, with 29 bases sitting between them. The CDR3 DNA reads TGCGCCAGCAGCAACCACGGGATTTCAGAAACGGGAGCGTCGACCCAGTACTTC. Translated: CASSNHGISETGASTQYF.

The chain uses TRBV1 and TRBJ2-6; TRBD2 was called by the table and not checked on the DNA. TRBV1 is shown as a pseudogene. CDR3 length: 19 residues. CDR3 in amino acids: CTSSHQAAGGPSGANVLTF. In nucleotides, the CDR3 is TGCACCAGCAGCCACCAAGCTGCGGGAGGGCCCTCTGGGGCCAACGTCCTGACTTTC.

The chain couples TRBV5-6 to TRBJ1-1; D is ambiguous. The germline V gene has CDR1 SGHDT and CDR2 YYEEEE. This CDR3 is 14 amino acids long. V lost 1 base to trimming and J lost 4 bases, with 11 bases between them. The CDR3 DNA is TGTGCCAGCAGCTTGTCGGTGGGGAGCACTGAAGCTTTCTTT. Residues: CASSLSVGSTEAFF. Filled out from reference TRBV5-6 and TRBJ1-1, the complete variable domain reads DAGVTQSPTHLIKTRGQQVTLRCSPKSGHDTVSWYQQALGQGPQFIFQYYEEEERQRGNFPDRFSGHQFPNYSSELNVNALLLGDSALYLCASSLSVGSTEAFFGQGTRLTVV.